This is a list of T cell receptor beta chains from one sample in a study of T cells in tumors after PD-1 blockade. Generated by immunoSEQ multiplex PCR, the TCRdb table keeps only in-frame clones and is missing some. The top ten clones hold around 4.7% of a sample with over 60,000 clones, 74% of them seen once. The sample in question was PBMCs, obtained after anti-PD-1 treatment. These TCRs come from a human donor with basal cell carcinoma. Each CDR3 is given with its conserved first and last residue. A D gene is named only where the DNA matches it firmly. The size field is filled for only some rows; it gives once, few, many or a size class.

CASSGPEGGDGAYEQYF	TGTGCCAGCAGCGGACCCGAGGGGGGGGATGGGGCCTACGAGCAGTACTTC	TRBV7-9	TRBJ2-7	.	.
CASSSNTGKGEAFF	TGCGCCAGCAGTTCTAACACAGGGAAGGGAGAAGCTTTCTTT	TRBV5-1	TRBJ1-1	.	.
CAISESENQPQHF	TGTGCCATCAGTGAGTCAGAGAATCAGCCCCAGCATTTT	TRBV10-3	TRBJ1-5	few	.
CATSRDLRLTGNTEAFF	TGTGCCACCAGCAGAGACCTTCGCCTTACGGGGAACACTGAAGCTTTCTTT	TRBV15	TRBJ1-1	.	.
CASSQEIRGSQNTEAFF	TGCGCCAGCAGCCAAGAAATCCGCGGCAGTCAGAACACTGAAGCTTTCTTT	TRBV4-1	TRBJ1-1	.	.
CASSSLAGSYEQYF	TGTGCCAGCTCATCCTTGGCGGGCTCCTACGAGCAGTACTTC	TRBV18	TRBJ2-7	once	.
CATSEGRYYGYTF	TGTGCCACCAGTGAGGGACGGTACTATGGCTACACCTTC	TRBV24-1	TRBJ1-2	.	.
CSVDTPGSGYTF	TGCAGCGTAGACACACCGGGTAGTGGCTACACCTTC	TRBV29-1	TRBJ1-2	few	.
CASRRGGLGRDTGELFF	TGTGCCAGTAGAAGAGGGGGTTTAGGGAGAGACACCGGGGAGCTGTTTTTT	TRBV19	TRBJ2-2	.	.
CASSQPGTANYGYTF	TGCGCCAGCAGCCAACCTGGGACGGCCAACTATGGCTACACCTTC	TRBV4-1	TRBJ1-2	.	.
CASSLIDSSYNSPLHF	TGTGCCAGCAGTTTAATAGACAGCTCCTATAATTCACCCCTCCACTTT	TRBV28	TRBJ1-6	.	.
CASSQTSGVDTQYF	TGTGCCAGCAGCCAGACTAGCGGGGTTGATACGCAGTATTTT	TRBV5-4	TRBJ2-3	once	TRBD2
CASSLGRKGIRGMNTEAFF	TGTGCCAGCAGTCTCGGGCGAAAGGGGATTAGGGGGATGAACACTGAAGCTTTCTTT	TRBV6-6	TRBJ1-1	many	.
CAWSVSKGLHTEAFF	TGTGCCTGGAGTGTAAGTAAGGGACTGCACACTGAAGCTTTCTTT	TRBV30	TRBJ1-1	.	.
CASSIKTSSRDIQYF	TGTGCCAGTAGTATAAAGACAAGCTCCCGGGACATTCAGTACTTC	TRBV19	TRBJ2-4	.	.
CASSLALLTGTESSGNTIYF	TGTGCCAGCAGTTTAGCCCTACTAACCGGGACCGAAAGCTCTGGAAACACCATATATTTT	TRBV28	TRBJ1-3	.	.
CASRMLERNQPQHF	TGTGCCAGTCGGATGCTGGAACGCAATCAGCCCCAGCATTTT	TRBV19	TRBJ1-5	.	.
CASSRAWPTDTQYF	TGTGCCAGCAGTCGTGCTTGGCCCACAGATACGCAGTATTTT	TRBV6-5	TRBJ2-3	.	.
CASSPGTSQETQYF	TGTGCCAGCAGCCCGGGGACTTCTCAAGAGACCCAGTACTTC	TRBV5-5	TRBJ2-5	.	.
CASPRRRSNQPQHF	TGTGCCAGCCCGCGGCGTCGGAGCAATCAGCCCCAGCATTTT	TRBV19	TRBJ1-5	.	.
CAWSVGTAYNSPLHF	TGTGCCTGGAGTGTAGGGACAGCTTATAATTCACCCCTCCACTTT	TRBV30	TRBJ1-6	.	TRBD1
CAWSYTGVPNSPLHF	TGTGCCTGGAGTTATACAGGGGTTCCTAATTCACCCCTCCACTTT	TRBV30	TRBJ1-6	.	TRBD1
CASSPPWTAYEQYF	TGTGCCAGCAGTCCCCCCTGGACAGCCTACGAGCAGTACTTC	TRBV28	TRBJ2-7	.	.
CASSLGLAGGYNEQFF	TGCGCCAGCAGCTTGGGGCTAGCGGGGGGATACAATGAGCAGTTCTTC	TRBV5-1	TRBJ2-1	.	TRBD2
CASRPSETEAFF	TGTGCCAGCAGACCTTCTGAGACTGAAGCTTTCTTT	TRBV12-3/TRBV12-4	TRBJ1-1	few	.
CASSKGQGRSNEKLFF	TGTGCCAGCAGCAAAGGACAGGGGAGGTCTAATGAAAAACTGTTTTTT	TRBV5-6	TRBJ1-4	.	TRBD1
CASSFLGQPYEQYF	TGTGCCAGCAGTTTCCTCGGCCAACCTTACGAGCAGTACTTC	TRBV6-5	TRBJ2-7	.	.
CASSPHQGEQYF	TGTGCCAGCAGCCCCCACCAAGGCGAGCAGTACTTC	TRBV12-3/TRBV12-4	TRBJ2-7	.	.
CASSLSTGSYNEQFF	TGTGCCAGCAGTTTATCCACCGGTAGTTACAATGAGCAGTTCTTC	TRBV27	TRBJ2-1	once	.
CASSLASSRTENIQYF	TGTGCCAGCAGCTTGGCCTCTAGCAGAACTGAAAACATTCAGTACTTC	TRBV5-4	TRBJ2-4	.	.
CASSKGQVVVGNTIYF	TGCGCCAGCAGCAAGGGACAGGTCGTCGTCGGAAACACCATATATTTT	TRBV5-1	TRBJ1-3	.	TRBD1
CASSPYTADTEAFF	TGTGCCAGCAGCCCATATACGGCTGACACTGAAGCTTTCTTT	TRBV3-1/TRBV3-2	TRBJ1-1	.	.
CASSLARDSDGYTF	TGTGCCAGCAGCTTGGCCCGGGACAGCGATGGCTACACCTTC	TRBV5-8	TRBJ1-2	.	TRBD1
CASSLMGDLSYNSPLHF	TGTGCCAGCAGCTTAATGGGGGACCTCTCCTATAATTCACCCCTCCACTTT	TRBV7-6	TRBJ1-6	.	.
CASSQGLAYSQTSYQYF	TGTGCCAGCAGCCAAGGGTTGGCCTACAGCCAAACCTCTTATCAGTATTTT	TRBV3-1/TRBV3-2	TRBJ2-3	few	.
CASSSWTGWEKLFF	TGTGCCAGCAGCTCCTGGACAGGTTGGGAAAAACTGTTTTTT	TRBV5-6	TRBJ1-4	.	TRBD1